The rows below give T cell receptor beta chains drawn from one sample of a study of blood T cells in healthy people across ages. One entry per CDR3 protein, called by TCRdb with MiXCR from the 5' RACE reads. The table lists some 1.4 million distinct CDR3 sequences, around two fifths of them singletons. The sample taken for sequencing was blood. The receptors shown here come from a young woman in good health. Both conserved end residues are part of each CDR3. D genes are given only for firm matches. A row's size may be missing; if present it is once, few, many or a size class.

TRBJ2-7 | TRBD2 | TRBV7-8 | 16 | NA | TGTGCCAGCAGCTCCGACTCGGGACTAGCCCACTACGAGCAGTACTTC | CASSSDSGLAHYEQYF
TRBJ1-3 | NA | TRBV3-1 | 17 | few | TGTGCCAGCAGCCAAGGCGGGGCCGCTCACTCTGGAAACACCATATATTTT | CASSQGGAAHSGNTIYF
TRBJ2-7 | TRBD1 | TRBV7-2 | 13 | NA | TGTGCCAGCGGCCGGGACAGGTCCCACGAGCAGTACTTC | CASGRDRSHEQYF
TRBJ1-1 | NA | TRBV11-1 | 15 | NA | TGTGCCAGCAGCTTACGGGTCGGTACCAACACTGAAGCTTTCTTT | CASSLRVGTNTEAFF
TRBJ2-3 | NA | TRBV11-2 | 16 | NA | TGTGCCAGCAGCTTCTCGGGGAGACCAAGCACAGATACGCAGTATTTT | CASSFSGRPSTDTQYF
TRBJ2-3 | TRBD2 | TRBV10-3 | 15 | NA | TGTACCACCATGGGTCGGGAGGTGGTAACAGATACGCAGTATTTT | CTTMGREVVTDTQYF
TRBJ2-7 | TRBD1 | TRBV28 | 13 | few | TGTGCCAGCAAGTGGACAGGGCCCTACGAGCAGTACTTC | CASKWTGPYEQYF
TRBJ2-2 | NA | TRBV20-1 | 14 | NA | TGCAGTGCTAGAGCCGTAACGGGGTCCGGGGAGCTGTTTTTT | CSARAVTGSGELFF
TRBJ1-1 | NA | TRBV28 | 18 | few | TGTGCCAGCAGTCCTCTAACCCGTACGGGACAACTAGTCCCTGAAGCTTTCTTT | CASSPLTRTGQLVPEAFF
TRBJ1-2 | NA | TRBV2 | 14 | NA | TGTGCCAGCAGTTACGTAAGCCCTAACTATGGCTACACCTTC | CASSYVSPNYGYTF
TRBJ2-7 | TRBD2 | TRBV7-3 | 15 | NA | TGTGCCAGCAGTACATATAGCGGGGGGAGCTACGAGCAGTACTTC | CASSTYSGGSYEQYF
TRBJ2-1 | TRBD1 | TRBV12-3/TRBV12-4 | 16 | NA | TGTGCCAGCAGTTCGCTGACAGGGACCTCCTACAATGAGCAGTTCTTC | CASSSLTGTSYNEQFF
TRBJ2-7 | NA | TRBV11-2 | 16 | NA | TGTGCCAGCAGCTTAACAGGCGGGATACTGTCCTACGAGCAGTACTTC | CASSLTGGILSYEQYF
TRBJ2-3 | TRBD2 | TRBV12-3/TRBV12-4 | 18 | once | TGTGCCAGCAGGCCGACTAGCGGATCCCTTCTACGCACAGATACGCAGTATTTT | CASRPTSGSLLRTDTQYF
TRBJ1-2 | NA | TRBV10-3 | 12 | once | TGTGCCGTCAGTGGGACGGTCTATGGCTACACCTTC | CAVSGTVYGYTF
TRBJ2-3 | NA | TRBV29-1 | 13 | NA | TGCAGCGTTGAATGGGGGAGCACAGATACGCAGTATTTT | CSVEWGSTDTQYF
TRBJ1-6 | NA | TRBV4-1 | 15 | many | TGCGCCAGCAGCCAAGAAGCAGGAGATAATTCACCCCTCCACTTT | CASSQEAGDNSPLHF
TRBJ2-1 | NA | TRBV6-1 | 20 | NA | TGTGCCAGCAGTCCCCCCTTTGTGCGGGGGCAGAAAAACAAGTACAATGAGCAGTTCTTC | CASSPPFVRGQKNKYNEQFF
TRBJ2-1 | NA | TRBV7-9 | 15 | once | TGTGCCAGCAGCTGTCTGGACAGAAGTTACAATGAGCAGTTCTTC | CASSCLDRSYNEQFF
TRBJ1-2 | NA | TRBV6-1 | 14 | few | TGTGCCAGCAGTGAATTGGGCCAGGGGAGTATCTACACCTTC | CASSELGQGSIYTF
TRBJ2-7 | NA | TRBV27 | 15 | NA | TGTGCCAGCAGTTTCCGGGCAGGGGTGGTATACGAGCAGTACTTC | CASSFRAGVVYEQYF
TRBJ2-6 | TRBD1 | TRBV27 | 19 | NA | TGTGCCAGCAGTTTTATCACAGGGGGGCAGCGCTCTGGGGCCAACGTCCTGACTTTC | CASSFITGGQRSGANVLTF
TRBJ2-3 | NA | TRBV3-1 | 16 | NA | TGTGCCAGCAGCCAGACGGGGCAGGGTAGGACAGATACGCAGTATTTT | CASSQTGQGRTDTQYF
TRBJ1-4 | NA | TRBV7-9 | 15 | NA | TGTGCCAGCAGCCCCCCGAGGGGGGGTAATGAAAAACTGTTTTTT | CASSPPRGGNEKLFF
TRBJ2-7 | NA | TRBV6-5 | 12 | NA | TGTGCCAGCAGTTACCCTGCATACGAGCAGTACTTC | CASSYPAYEQYF
TRBJ1-1 | NA | TRBV5-1 | 13 | NA | TGCGCCAGCAGCCGGTTAGAGAACACTGAAGCTTTCTTT | CASSRLENTEAFF
TRBJ1-2 | NA | TRBV24-1 | 12 | NA | TGTGCCACCATGGGCACTAACTATGGCTACACCTTC | CATMGTNYGYTF
TRBJ1-4 | NA | TRBV5-5 | 13 | few | TGTGCCAGCAGTCGGACGGCTAATGAAAAACTGTTTTTT | CASSRTANEKLFF
TRBJ2-1 | NA | TRBV4-1 | 11 | few | TGCGCCACCCGAACATCGAATAGGCAGTTCTTC | CATRTSNRQFF
TRBJ1-4 | NA | TRBV4-2 | 18 | few | TGTGCCAGCAGCCAAGACGGCCCCTCAATAGCAACTAATGAAAAACTGTTTTTT | CASSQDGPSIATNEKLFF
TRBJ2-5 | NA | TRBV21-1 | 15 | NA | TGTGCCAGCAGCAAAGAGGCAGGGGGCATTGAGACCCAGTACTTC | CASSKEAGGIETQYF
TRBJ2-1 | TRBD2 | TRBV28 | 13 | NA | TGTGCCAGCACCAAGGCTAGCGGGGTACAGCAGTTCTTC | CASTKASGVQQFF